This T cell receptor (beta chain) is from a study of blood T cell repertoires in COVID-19 (dated by TCRdb to 2019 to 2021). Turning to the overall study: Collaborator samples came from the United States, Italy and Spain and covered acute and convalescent phases of COVID-19. The samples were drawn from two sources: the first 160 participants of the ongoing ImmuneRACE study, and 1,200 or so subjects contributed by 6 global collaborators. A de-identified subject ID, COVID-19 status, age in years and sex were almost always included in the sample metadata. The dataset comprised deeply sampled blood TCRbeta repertoires from subjects exposed to, actively infected with, or recovered from COVID-19. The repertoires were released in a freely available public database intended as a resource for research on the immune response to SARS-CoV-2. Where HLA class I and class II types were available, the types were taken from metadata supplied by the sample provider, not from assay-based typing. The prospective study material was composed of cDNA or gDNA derived from T cells, B-cell-depleted T cells, or PBMCs. General study outcomes and caveats: The quantity of clinical and demographic metadata differed by source and by participant and was supplied without curation.

Collaborating institutions collected whole blood in K2EDTA tubes following their own protocols. For TCRbeta analysis, collaborators shipped samples in one of three forms: frozen whole blood, isolated PBMCs, or DNA extracted from either of those sample types. The germline V gene encodes CDR1 MNHEY and CDR2 SVGAGI. The CDR3 spans 14 residues, from the cysteine through the phenylalanine. Here the CDR3 DNA is all that survives: 42 bases in frame from base 1. The germline ends are 13 bases apart after V is trimmed by 4 bases and J by 3 bases. TCRbeta CDR3 regions were amplified from genomic DNA by means of the immunoSEQ Assay, a bias-controlled multiplex PCR. The published analysis was carried out like this. Nucleated cell counts per sample were estimated from amplification of reference gene primers within the assay. To quantify the absolute abundance of each unique TCRbeta CDR3 rearrangement, sequence reads were collapsed and filtered. For each sample, productive Simpson clonality was calculated as the square root of Simpson's diversity index over productive rearrangements. TCRdb retrieved this table from immuneACCESS and kept in-frame rearrangements only. Not all clones are present; in checked studies, unresolved V genes account for under half, and no reason is known for the remainder. That table furnishes V, J and clone size, whereas the DNA furnished D and trimming. This sample has roughly 380,000 clones in its table, and about 80% of those were observed once. The top ten constitute more than 0.85% of the sample.

A remark on this clone: There is no known antigen for this receptor. Base qualities are not at hand, and no much larger clone is one base apart.

This receptor was obtained from a human donor with acute or convalescent COVID-19. The donor label of this sample is uncertain. This chain is built from TRBV6-5 and TRBJ2-7; possibly the D gene is TRBD2, per 5 matching bases. Sequencing was done on a sample of peripheral blood. The CDR3 region reads CASSSIGRDYEQYF. The DNA reads as follows: TGTGCCAGCAGTTCGATCGGACGGGACTACGAGCAGTACTTC.